This entry lists 8 T cell receptor beta chains sequenced from one sample in a study of glioma-infiltrating T cells after dendritic cell vaccination. The time point: after dendritic cell vaccination, including at tumor progression/relapse. Assay used: immunoSEQ multiplex PCR; TCRdb lists only in-frame clones, some missing. Found here are more than 95,000 clones, roughly 89% of them singletons; the top ten hold 2.5% to 3.5%. The sample consisted of blood, taken after dendritic cell vaccination. These TCRs come from a human donor with glioblastoma.

Here the CDR3 DNA reads TGTGCCAGCTCACCTACGGGACAGCCAAATCAGCCCCAGCATTTT. Encoded protein: CASSPTGQPNQPQHF. The chain links TRBV18 to TRBJ1-5, with 7 bases aligning to TRBD1. The germline V gene has CDR1 KGHSH and CDR2 LQKENI. The CDR3 extends over 15 amino acids. V shed 3 bases and J 4 bases; nucleotides not matched to a gene: 6.

The chain uses TRBV10-2 and TRBJ1-1, with unresolved D. The ends were cut back, 2 bases at V and 0 bases at J, with 13 bases in the middle. From germline, CDR1 is WSHSY and CDR2 SAAADI. This CDR3 spans 16 amino acids. The CDR3: CASSERPTKMNTEAFF. The CDR3 nucleotides read TGCGCCAGCAGTGAGAGGCCGACAAAAATGAACACTGAAGCTTTCTTT.

The chain links TRBV7-6 to TRBJ2-7; a weak D match, TRBD1 (6 bases). Germline V gene lookup returns CDR1 SGHVS and CDR2 FNYEAQ. The V end was cut by 5 bases, the J end by 7 bases, with 15 bases between. The CDR3 contains 13 residues. As DNA, the CDR3 is TGTGCCAGCAGCCCGCCACAGGGTTGGGAGCAGTACTTC. Amino acid sequence: CASSPPQGWEQYF.

This chain's CDR3 is CASSWRDRETGELFF. In DNA form, the CDR3 reads TGTGCCAGCAGCTGGAGGGACAGGGAGACCGGGGAGCTGTTTTTT. The chain recombines TRBV11-3 with TRBJ2-2; 9 positions agree with TRBD1. The CDR3 runs 15 residues. From germline, CDR1 is SGHNT and CDR2 YENEEA. V trimming: 4 bases; J trimming: 5 bases; junction bases outside the gene matches: 5.

The chain uses TRBV6-5 and TRBJ1-6, with TRBD1 matching over 7 bases. Trimming at V came to 6 bases and at J to 9 bases, leaving 8 bases not matched to a gene. CDR1 MNHEY and CDR2 SVGAGI come from the germline V gene. This CDR3 has 14 residues. The CDR3 loop is CASRASGGSSPLHF. CDR3 sequence (DNA): TGTGCCAGCAGAGCTTCAGGGGGGAGTTCACCCCTCCACTTT.

The genes are TRBV19 and TRBJ1-1; a weak D match, TRBD1 (6 bases). This CDR3 is 12 amino acids long. The V gene's germline CDR1 is LNHDA and CDR2 SQIVND (reference sequence). V was pared by 5 bases and J by 11 bases, with 15 bases between. Here the CDR3 reads CASSHIRGKAFF. DNA for the CDR3: TGTGCCAGTAGTCATATCAGGGGTAAGGCTTTCTTT.

This chain joins TRBV10-3 and TRBJ2-7, with 13 bases identical to TRBD2. CDR1 is ENHRY, CDR2 SYGVKD, per germline. This CDR3 contains 15 residues. J was trimmed by 4 bases and V by 2 bases; bases with no gene match: 2. The DNA of the CDR3 is TGTGCCATCAGTGAGCGGACTAGCGGGGGATACGAGCAGTACTTC. It specifies CAISERTSGGYEQYF.

V is TRBV23-1 and J is TRBJ1-5, with 7 positions matching TRBD1. TRBV23-1 qualifies as an ORF whose function is uncertain. V gave up 1 base and J gave up 5 bases; unmatched junction bases: 20. The CDR3 is 20 amino acids. In DNA form, the CDR3 reads TGCGCCAGCAGTCAATTCCAGAACTACGCGGGGACAGTCGAAGATCAGCCCCAGCATTTT. The encoded protein is CASSQFQNYAGTVEDQPQHF.